This entry is about one T cell receptor (beta chain). Its antigen is undetermined. J lost 7 bases, V lost 0 bases, and 4 bases had no gene match. This CDR3 region has 14 residues. CDR1 is SGHRS, CDR2 YFSETQ, per germline. The data were obtained in a study of CD8 T cells in Susac syndrome. About the research overall: Patients with Susac syndrome were therapy-naive, on corticosteroids, or on intravenous immunoglobulin alone at blood draw.

Overall study findings and caveats: In its TCR sequencing and HLA analysis, the study acknowledged that the number of individuals was relatively small. In Susac syndrome, CD4+ T cell repertoires lacked any clonal expansion.

TEMRA cells were FACS-enriched, with CD8+ and CD4+ T cells isolated negatively. Random hexamers were used to reverse transcribe roughly 0.45 to 1 ug of RNA. TCRdb independently ran MiXCR on the immunoSEQ multiplex PCR reads; one entry per CDR3 protein. The sample includes 150,000 to 200,000 distinct CDR3 sequences, 90% to 95% of them seen just once. J is TRBJ2-1 and V is TRBV5-1; 7 bases map to TRBD2. The sample consisted of CD4+ T cells from PBMCs. This receptor was taken from a human donor with Susac syndrome. The CDR3 is CASSLGTRGNEQFF. CDR3 DNA: TGCGCCAGCAGCTTGGGGACGCGGGGGAATGAGCAGTTCTTC.